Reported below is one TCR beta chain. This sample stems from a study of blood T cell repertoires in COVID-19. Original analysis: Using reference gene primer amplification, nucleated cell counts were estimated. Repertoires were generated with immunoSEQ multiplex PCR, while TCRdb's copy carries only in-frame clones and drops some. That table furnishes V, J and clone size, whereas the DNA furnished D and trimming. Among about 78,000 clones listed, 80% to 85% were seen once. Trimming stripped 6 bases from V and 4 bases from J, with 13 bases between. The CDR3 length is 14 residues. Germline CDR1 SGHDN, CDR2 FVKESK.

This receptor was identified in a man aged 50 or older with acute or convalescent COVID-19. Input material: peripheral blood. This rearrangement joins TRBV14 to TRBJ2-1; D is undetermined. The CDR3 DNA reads TGTGCCAGCAGTCTCCAGGTCGGATACAATGAGCAGTTCTTC. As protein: CASSLQVGYNEQFF.